The 5 T cell receptor beta chains below were found in one sample sequenced in a study of OX40 agonist ivuxolimab in advanced cancers. TCRdb keeps only in-frame clones here, not all; method: immunoSEQ multiplex PCR. The repertoire has around 43,000 clones, approximately 86% of them found once; the top ten carry approximately 13%. Specimen: CD4+ or CD8+ T cells sorted from blood, collected in a trial of the OX40 agonist ivuxolimab. These receptors were collected from an adult with an advanced solid tumor such as melanoma, head and neck, liver or kidney cancer.

This clone is judged large. The rearrangement uses TRBV7-2 and TRBJ1-5; no firm D call. Trimming stripped 1 base from V and 7 bases from J, with 14 bases between. The length of the CDR3 is 15 residues. Per the germline V gene, CDR1 is SGHTA and CDR2 is FQGNSA. The CDR3: CASSLDGSTGQPQHF. Written as DNA, the CDR3 is TGTGCCAGCAGCTTAGATGGCAGTACGGGGCAGCCCCAGCATTTT.

For the CDR3, the DNA is TGTGCCAGCAGCACATGGGATATTCGCGGCACTGAAGCTTTCTTT. This encodes CASSTWDIRGTEAFF. The chain is built from TRBV9 and TRBJ1-1; D call uncertain. Between the trimmed V and J ends, which lost 4 bases and 4 bases, there was a span of 17 bases. The CDR3 has 15 residues. In germline, CDR1 is SGDLS, CDR2 YYNGEE.

This clone was counted a few times. The chain is built from TRBV5-5 and TRBJ2-7; 9 nucleotides align to TRBD1. The CDR3 runs to 17 residues. The junction had 10 bases not matched to a gene; V was cut back by 0 bases and J by 3 bases. Germline-derived CDR1 and CDR2 are SGHKS and YYEKEE (reference sequence). The chain's CDR3 is CASSLEGTGQGNYEQYF. Here the CDR3 DNA reads TGTGCCAGCAGCTTGGAAGGGACGGGACAGGGAAACTACGAGCAGTACTTC. Full variable domain (outside the CDR3, taken from reference TRBV5-5 and TRBJ2-7): DAGVTQSPTHLIKTRGQQVTLRCSPISGHKSVSWYQQVLGQGPQFIFQYYEKEERGRGNFPDRFSARQFPNYSSELNVNALLLGDSALYLCASSLEGTGQGNYEQYFGPGTRLTVT.

The chain links TRBV19 to TRBJ2-5, with TRBD2 as a possible D gene (7 bases). Germline values: CDR1 LNHDA, CDR2 SQIVND (reference sequence). The ends were cut back, 3 bases at V and 2 bases at J, with 13 bases in the middle. The CDR3 extends over 15 amino acids. The CDR3 is CASSILAGAQETQYF. For the CDR3, the DNA is TGTGCCAGTAGTATTCTTGCGGGGGCTCAAGAGACCCAGTACTTC.

The V and J genes are TRBV7-2 and TRBJ1-1, with D hard to call. The CDR3 is 13 residues long. Germline values: CDR1 SGHTA, CDR2 FQGNSA. Deletions cut 5 bases from V and 6 bases from J, with 13 bases between. DNA of the CDR3: TGTGCCAGCAGCCCCTTAATTCCTTCTGAAGCTTTCTTT. It encodes CASSPLIPSEAFF. Variable domain in full (rest from reference TRBV7-2 and TRBJ1-1): GAGVSQSPSNKVTEKGKDVELRCDPISGHTALYWYRQSLGQGLEFLIYFQGNSAPDKSGLPSDRFSAERTGGSVSTLTIQRTQQEDSAVYLCASSPLIPSEAFFGQGTRLTVV.